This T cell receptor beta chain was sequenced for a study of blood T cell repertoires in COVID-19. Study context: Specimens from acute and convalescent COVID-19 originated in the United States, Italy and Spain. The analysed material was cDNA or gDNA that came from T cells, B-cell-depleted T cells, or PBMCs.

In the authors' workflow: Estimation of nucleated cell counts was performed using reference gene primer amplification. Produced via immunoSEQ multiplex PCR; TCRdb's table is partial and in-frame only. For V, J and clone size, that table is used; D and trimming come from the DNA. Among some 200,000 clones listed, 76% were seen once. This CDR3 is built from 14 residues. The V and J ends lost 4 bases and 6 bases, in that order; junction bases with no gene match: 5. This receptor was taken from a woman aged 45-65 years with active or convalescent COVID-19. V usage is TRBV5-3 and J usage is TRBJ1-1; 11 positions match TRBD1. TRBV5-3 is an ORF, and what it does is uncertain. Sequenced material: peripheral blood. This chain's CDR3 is CARSTGDRGAEAFF. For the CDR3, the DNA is TGTGCCAGAAGCACGGGGGACAGGGGGGCTGAAGCTTTCTTT.